This TCR beta chain was retrieved from a study of blood T cell repertoires in COVID-19. Study at large: Specimens from acute and convalescent COVID-19 originated in the United States, Italy and Spain. PBMCs, B-cell-depleted T cells, or T cells were the source of the cDNA or gDNA that made up the material.

Original analysis: By means of reference gene primer amplification, nucleated cell counts were estimated. Clones were sequenced by immunoSEQ multiplex PCR, and TCRdb holds only the in-frame ones, with some missing. V and J calls plus clone size are reproduced from that table; the DNA served to infer D and trimming. The sample holds about 130,000 clones, 85% to 90% seen once. Germline values: CDR1 SNHLY, CDR2 FYNNEI. V lost 6 bases, J lost 4 bases, and 12 bases lay in between. The CDR3 loop spans 13 amino acids. This TCR came from a woman over 75 with acute or convalescent COVID-19. The sequencing sample was made of peripheral blood. This chain uses TRBV2 with TRBJ1-2, with a possible D match to TRBD1 (6 bases). CDR3 nucleotide sequence: TGTGCCAGCAGGGGAACAGGGCCCTATGGCTACACCTTC. The encoded protein is CASRGTGPYGYTF.